In its sample, the clone carrying this TCR beta chain was seen many times. The record originates from a study of T-cell reconstitution after alpha-beta-depleted transplantation in children. Trimming took off 0 bases at V and 5 bases at J, with 16 bases between the two ends. CDR3 size: 16 residues. Unique molecular identifiers were used to barcode this TCRbeta library. TCRdb independently ran MiXCR on the PCR reads; one entry per CDR3 protein. There are hundreds of thousands of distinct CDR3 sequences in the sample; 12% occur only once, and around 5.8% lies in the top ten. The chain uses TRBV12-3 or TRBV12-4 and TRBJ2-5, with a weak D call TRBD1 (5 bases). Sequenced here: PBMCs from the stem cell graft donor, sampled from the stem cell graft. The TCR originated in a human donor who donated a stem cell graft to a child with combined immunodeficiency. CDR3 bases: TGTGCCAGCAGTTTAGCGTCGACAGTTGGATGGGAGACCCAGTACTTC. Translating gives CASSLASTVGWETQYF.